This passage covers 12 T cell receptor beta chains from one sample sequenced in a study of T cell responses to AZD1222 COVID-19 vaccine. The repertoire was sequenced with immunoSEQ multiplex PCR; TCRdb's copy has only in-frame clones and lacks some. The sample yields about 96,000 clones, 85% to 90% seen once. The input for sequencing was peripheral blood, taken on day 0 of AZD1222 vaccination. The origin of the receptors is an adult in good health.

This rearrangement joins TRBV9 to TRBJ2-2, with 7 bases fitting TRBD2. The CDR3 contains 18 residues. CDR1 SGDLS and CDR2 YYNGEE come from the germline V gene. Unmatched junction bases numbered 18, after V lost 4 bases and J lost 6 bases. CDR3 sequence: CASSNPRGEGLLAGELFF. DNA of the CDR3: TGTGCCAGCAGCAACCCCCGGGGGGAGGGGTTGTTGGCCGGGGAGCTGTTTTTT.

V usage is TRBV7-2 and J usage is TRBJ2-7; 10 bases map to TRBD1. Trimming removed 4 bases from V and 4 bases from J; junction bases left unmatched: 4. The CDR3 is 14 amino acids. CDR1 and CDR2 (germline): SGHTA, FQGNSA. Here the CDR3 reads CASSSGQGGYEQYF. The CDR3 coding sequence is TGTGCCAGCAGCTCAGGACAGGGGGGGTACGAGCAGTACTTC.

The chain links TRBV5-4 to TRBJ2-7; D might be TRBD1 or TRBD2, each matching 5 bases. Trimming pared 6 bases from V and 5 bases from J, leaving 9 bases between. The germline V gene encodes CDR1 SGHNT and CDR2 YYREEE (reference sequence). The CDR3 covers 11 residues. CDR3 amino acids: CASIGADEQYF. CDR3 DNA: TGTGCCAGCATCGGGGCGGACGAGCAGTACTTC. Full variable domain (remainder filled in from reference TRBV5-4 and TRBJ2-7): ETGVTQSPTHLIKTRGQQVTLRCSSQSGHNTVSWYQQALGQGPQFIFQYYREEENGRGNFPPRFSGLQFPNYSSELNVNALELDDSALYLCASIGADEQYFGPGTRLTVT.

The chain uses TRBV27 and TRBJ2-7; perhaps TRBD2 as D (6 bases). This CDR3 region has 15 residues. Germline CDR1 reads MNHEY; CDR2 reads SMNVEV (reference sequence). Trimming pared 3 bases from V and 2 bases from J, leaving 14 bases between. CDR3 bases: TGTGCCAGCAGTTTTCTGGGACTCGCCCCCTACGAGCAGTACTTC. Translation gives CASSFLGLAPYEQYF.

CDR3 amino acids: CASSMSQGNEQFF. The CDR3 DNA reads TGTGCCAGCAGCATGTCACAGGGGAATGAGCAGTTCTTC. V usage is TRBV6-5 and J usage is TRBJ2-1, with 7 bases fitting TRBD1. The V gene's germline CDR1 is MNHEY and CDR2 SVGAGI. Trimming removed 6 bases from V and 7 bases from J; junction bases left unmatched: 6. This CDR3 region has 13 residues.

This clone was picked up one time. The rearrangement links TRBV6-2 or TRBV6-3 to TRBJ2-7; the match to TRBD1 covers 9 bases. Unmatched junction bases numbered 12, after V lost 0 bases and J lost 0 bases. The CDR3 runs to 19 residues. Germline values: CDR1 MNHEY, CDR2 SVGEGT. The CDR3 region is CASSYSRARDRVFSYEQYF. For the CDR3, the DNA is TGTGCCAGCAGTTACTCGAGAGCCCGGGACAGGGTCTTCTCCTACGAGCAGTACTTC.

This clone was counted a single time. V and J are TRBV4-3 and TRBJ1-2; D may be TRBD1 (6 bases). Germline CDR1 is LGHNA and CDR2 is YSLEER. Between the trimmed V and J ends, which lost 1 base and 4 bases, there was a span of 22 bases. The CDR3 sequence is 18 residues long. Written as DNA, the CDR3 is TGCGCCAGCAGCCAAGTTCGTGGGCTTTCAGGGGATAGCTATGGCTACACCTTC. It yields the protein CASSQVRGLSGDSYGYTF.

This chain uses TRBV3-1 (or the pseudogene TRBV3-2) with TRBJ1-5; D is possibly TRBD1 (5 bases). The CDR3 is 15 amino acids. V was pared by 0 bases and J by 7 bases, with 13 bases between. The germline gives CDR1 LGHDT, CDR2 YNNKEL (reference sequence). The CDR3 region has the DNA TGTGCCAGCAGCCAAGATCGGGTCGGGGGACAGCCCCAGCATTTT. This gives the protein CASSQDRVGGQPQHF.

The rearrangement links TRBV19 to TRBJ2-3, with 11 bases fitting TRBD2. The CDR3 has 16 amino acids. The V segment lost 3 bases and the J segment 4 bases; nucleotides outside the gene matches: 6. Per germline, CDR1 LNHDA and CDR2 SQIVND (reference sequence). CDR3 region: CASSILAGGGPDTQYF. CDR3 sequence (DNA): TGTGCCAGTAGTATCCTAGCGGGAGGAGGACCAGATACGCAGTATTTT. The whole variable domain, filled in from reference TRBV19 and TRBJ2-3, reads DGGITQSPKYLFRKEGQNVTLSCEQNLNHDAMYWYRQDPGQGLRLIYYSQIVNDFQKGDIAEGYSVSREKKESFPLTVTSAQKNPTAFYLCASSILAGGGPDTQYFGPGTRLTVL.

The CDR3 region is CASRREPGNEQFF. DNA of the CDR3: TGTGCCAGCCGCCGGGAGCCGGGCAATGAGCAGTTCTTC. This sequence joins TRBV3-1 (or the pseudogene TRBV3-2) and TRBJ2-1; the D gene is possibly TRBD2 (6 bases). The CDR3 length is 13 residues. The germline V gene encodes CDR1 LGHDT and CDR2 YNNKEL (reference sequence). The V and J ends lost 8 bases and 6 bases respectively, with 14 bases between them.

As for this clone: Other DNA sequences in this sample translate to the same CDR3. The chain joins TRBV6-5 to TRBJ1-2; D remains ambiguous. Germline-derived CDR1 and CDR2 are MNHEY and SVGAGI. The germline V and J ends were trimmed by 1 base and 0 bases, with 3 bases remaining between them. There are 13 residues in the CDR3. The CDR3 region is CASSYLANYGYTF. The CDR3 coding sequence is TGTGCCAGCAGTTACTTAGCTAACTATGGCTACACCTTC.

This chain links TRBV10-3 with TRBJ2-7; D possibly uses TRBD1 or TRBD2 (6 bases each). The germline V gene encodes CDR1 ENHRY and CDR2 SYGVKD. The CDR3 runs 16 residues. V was pared by 0 bases and J by 3 bases, with 15 bases between. As DNA, the CDR3 is TGTGCCATCAGTGAGTCTGGGGGGAGAGGGGGCTACGAGCAGTACTTC. It translates to CAISESGGRGGYEQYF.